This TCR beta chain originates from a study of Ad26.COV2.S vaccination and SARS-CoV-2 variants. The wider study: By the intramuscular route, Ad26.COV2.S was given once, or twice 56 days apart. Broader study findings: For non-spike TCRs, breadth in vaccine recipients resembled that in placebo recipients. Analyses that measured TCR breadth and depth may have underestimated total T cell responses.

Produced via immunoSEQ multiplex PCR; TCRdb's table is partial and in-frame only. The table has about 350,000 clones, around nine tenths seen once. About this clone: Its antigen remains unknown.

Noted treatment: around 19 received Ad26.COV2.S at low or high dose, single or two shots; about 5 received placebo; per-sample allocation not given. The investigators took samples on day 63 after the first vaccine or placebo injection. This person who donated was an adult of 18-55 years in Boston. This CDR3 has 14 residues. Germline CDR1 reads LGHDT; CDR2 reads YNNKEL (reference sequence). The V end was cut by 7 bases, the J end by 2 bases, with 14 bases between. The sequenced sample was peripheral blood, obtained in a trial of Ad26.COV2.S vaccine versus placebo. The chain recombines TRBV3-1 (or the pseudogene TRBV3-2) with TRBJ1-1; D might be TRBD1 (5 bases). This sequence originates from a person aged 18-60 years who received the Ad26.COV2.S COVID-19 vaccine or a placebo. The CDR3, as DNA: TGTGCCAGCATCGGCGGGACGGCCAACACTGAAGCTTTCTTT. Protein: CASIGGTANTEAFF.